The present entry profiles one TCR beta chain with its context. It lacks a known antigen. Just one base apart from a much larger clone, this may be a read error. CDR1 MNHEY and CDR2 SVGEGT were looked up in the germline V gene. Inclusive of the bounding cysteine and phenylalanine, the CDR3 is 12 residues long. CDR3 DNA only is kept here, 36 bases in frame from base 1. The germline ends are 12 bases apart after V is trimmed by 10 bases and J by 8 bases. Libraries came from 5' RACE. TCRdb shows the sequencer as Illumina HiSeq 2500. The second PCR ran for about 7 to 11 cycles and used a J-beta primer mix along with a sample-barcoded 5' primer. Each TCR beta cDNA molecule received a unique molecular identifier from a template-switch 5' adaptor carrying 12 random nucleotides. Each sample yielded at least 2.5 million CDR3-containing paired-end reads. First-strand cDNA synthesis was performed from all RNA using the Mint cDNA synthesis kit, with priming by a TRBC-specific oligonucleotide. Following uracil-DNA glycosylase treatment, a first 18-cycle PCR with universal primers M1SS and BC2_uni_R was performed on all cDNA. Regarding the original processing steps: For normalization, 1 million high-quality reads, each with a distinct molecular identifier, were randomly selected from each sample. Instead of being binned into consensus sequences, reads that shared molecular identifiers were thrown out. CDR3 identification, clonotype clustering and error correction used MiTCR with a Q25 quality threshold and the strictest error-elimination algorithm. A nonparametric unseen species model using Euler transformation provided a lower-bound estimate of total TCR beta diversity. TCRdb itself trimmed the public reads at Q25 with fastp, ran MiXCR and retained productive beta chains. Each CDR3 protein gets just one entry, which takes the most common genes and DNA from the rows behind it. Clone size and V and J calls follow TCRdb, not the original study. The sample data list about 640,000 distinct CDR3 sequences, and about 30% of these were observed just once. The top ten constitute 15% to 19% of the sample.

This entry comes from a study of blood T cells in healthy people across ages (dated by TCRdb to the mid-2010s). Turning to the overall study: Template switching captured roughly one uniquely barcoded TCR beta cDNA molecule per two T cells in model experiments. Age-related changes in TCR beta repertoire diversity were measured in the study by deep sequencing normalized with unique cDNA molecular identifiers. The donors were divided into four age groups: young (average around 15 years), middle-aged (about 39), aged (around 67) and long-lived (82). To avoid experimental bias, donors of different ages were spread randomly across the sequencing lanes. For two donors (one aged 18 to 29 and one aged 80 or older), the study analyzed two additional independent replicas of 1 million unique cDNA reads from the same blood draw.

Points the paper makes about the study in general: Compared with the aged group, the long-lived group had more naive CD4+ T cells, fewer expanded clones and increased TCR diversity, a pattern suggesting age selection. Estimates of total diversity from one million sequenced T cells were regarded as lower bounds and underestimates. Because donor CMV infection status was unknown, age-related changes in expanded clonotypes were potentially confounded. Bulk unsorted PBMC profiling prevented conclusive comparison of naive and antigen-experienced compartments. Observed TCR beta diversity correlated strongly with the percentage of naive T cells measured by flow cytometry. As age increased, observed TCR beta diversity per million T cells dropped in a roughly linear way, and a significant reduction was already evident by age approximately 40.

The donors were roughly 39 Caucasian individuals from Russia, aged 6 to 90 years, who were systemically healthy. Each donor gave about 10 milliliters of peripheral blood, drawn into EDTA-treated Vacutainer tubes. Ficoll-Paque density-gradient centrifugation was used to isolate PBMCs, with at least 6.5 million per sample. Total RNA was extracted from PBMCs with Trizol reagent, with at least 6 micrograms obtained per sample. For every donor, flow cytometry on a PBMC aliquot measured the percentage of naive CD45RAhigh/CD27high T cells. Material for sequencing was blood. The chain uses TRBV6-2 or TRBV6-3 and TRBJ1-6; the D gene assignment is ambiguous. This clonotype was sampled from a woman at least 80 years old in good health. The CDR3 in this case is CANTTMDSPLHF. The base sequence is TGTGCCAACACCACAATGGATTCACCCCTCCACTTT.